This TCR beta chain emerged from a study of human T cells and chemical hapten exposure. Regarding time point: patch test 1, 2 weeks after DPC sensitization. Described treatment: therapeutic diphenylcyclopropenone sensitization with weekly scalp DPC. Individual cDNA molecules received unique molecular identifiers in the library. MiXCR was run by TCRdb on the RACE reads, yielding one entry per CDR3 protein. The sample consists of 95,000 to 130,000 distinct CDR3 sequences, about an eighth of them appearing once. This clonotype was picked up a small number of times. The CDR3 covers 13 residues. V was cut by 1 base and J by 4 bases, with 8 bases left in between. CDR1 is SQVTM and CDR2 is ANQGSEA in the germline V gene.

The chain carries TRBV29-1 and TRBJ1-3; D not certain. Sequences were derived from whole blood, sampled in connection with sensitization to the hapten diphenylcyclopropenone (DPC). The receptor was derived from a woman aged 50 to 60 with alopecia areata. Some clones in this sample may be carry-over from other donors' samples. For the CDR3, the DNA is TGCAGCGTTGAAGTTCCCCTAGGAAACACCATATATTTT. This gives the protein CSVEVPLGNTIYF.